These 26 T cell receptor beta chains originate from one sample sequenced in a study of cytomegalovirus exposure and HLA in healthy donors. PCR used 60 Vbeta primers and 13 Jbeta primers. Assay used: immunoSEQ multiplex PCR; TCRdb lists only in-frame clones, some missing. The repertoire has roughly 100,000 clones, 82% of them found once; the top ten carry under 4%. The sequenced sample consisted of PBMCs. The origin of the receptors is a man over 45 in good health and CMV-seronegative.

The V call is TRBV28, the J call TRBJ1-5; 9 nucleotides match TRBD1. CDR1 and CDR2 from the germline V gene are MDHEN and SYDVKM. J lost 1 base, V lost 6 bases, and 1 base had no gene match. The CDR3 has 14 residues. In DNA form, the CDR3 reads TGTGCCAGCAGCGGACAGGGGAGCAATCAGCCCCAGCATTTT. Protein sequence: CASSGQGSNQPQHF.

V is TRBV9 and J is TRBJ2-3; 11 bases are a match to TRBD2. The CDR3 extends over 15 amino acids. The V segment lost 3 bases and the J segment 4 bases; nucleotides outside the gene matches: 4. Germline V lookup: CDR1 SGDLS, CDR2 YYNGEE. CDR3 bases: TGTGCCAGCAGCGGGGGGACTAGCGGATCAGATACGCAGTATTTT. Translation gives CASSGGTSGSDTQYF.

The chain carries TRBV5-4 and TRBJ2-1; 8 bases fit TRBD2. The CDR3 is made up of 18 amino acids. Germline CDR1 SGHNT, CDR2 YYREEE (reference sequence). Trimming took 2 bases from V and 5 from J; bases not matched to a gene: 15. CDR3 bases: TGTGCCAGCAGCTTCGGTGGCGGGAGGACCTCGCGGAACAATGAGCAGTTCTTC. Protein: CASSFGGGRTSRNNEQFF.

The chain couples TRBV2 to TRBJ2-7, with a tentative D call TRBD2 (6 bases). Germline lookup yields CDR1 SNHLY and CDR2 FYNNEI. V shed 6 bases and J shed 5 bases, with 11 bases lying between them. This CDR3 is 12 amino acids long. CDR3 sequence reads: CASSLASDEQYF. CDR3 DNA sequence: TGTGCCAGCAGCCTAGCGTCGGACGAGCAGTACTTC.

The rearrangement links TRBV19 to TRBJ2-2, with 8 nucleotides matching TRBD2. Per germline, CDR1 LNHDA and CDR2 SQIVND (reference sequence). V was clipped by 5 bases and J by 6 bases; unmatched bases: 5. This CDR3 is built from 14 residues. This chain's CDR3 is CASSQSGSPGELFF. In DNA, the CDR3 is TGTGCCAGTAGTCAGAGCGGGAGCCCCGGGGAGCTGTTTTTT.

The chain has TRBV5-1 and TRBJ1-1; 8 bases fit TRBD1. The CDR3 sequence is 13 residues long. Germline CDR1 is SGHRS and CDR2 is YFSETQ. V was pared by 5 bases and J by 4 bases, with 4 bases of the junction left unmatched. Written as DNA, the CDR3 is TGCGCCAGCAGTCCAGGGGGCACCACTGAAGCTTTCTTT. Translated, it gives CASSPGGTTEAFF. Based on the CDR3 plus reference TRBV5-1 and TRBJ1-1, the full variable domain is KAGVTQTPRYLIKTRGQQVTLSCSPISGHRSVSWYQQTPGQGLQFLFEYFSETQRNKGNFPGRFSGRQFSNSRSEMNVSTLELGDSALYLCASSPGGTTEAFFGQGTRLTVV.

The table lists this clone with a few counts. CDR3 region: CACSTGIGANVLTF. CDR3 DNA: TGTGCCTGTTCCACAGGCATTGGGGCCAACGTCCTGACTTTC. The chain links TRBV30 to TRBJ2-6, with D possibly being TRBD1 (5 bases). From germline, CDR1 is GTSNPN and CDR2 SVGIG (reference sequence). The CDR3 spans 14 residues. The V and J ends lost 6 bases and 3 bases respectively, with 12 bases between them.

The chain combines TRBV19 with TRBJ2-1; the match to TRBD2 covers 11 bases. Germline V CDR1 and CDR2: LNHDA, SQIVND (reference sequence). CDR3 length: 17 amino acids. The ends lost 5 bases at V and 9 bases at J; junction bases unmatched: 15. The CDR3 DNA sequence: TGTGCCAGTAGTGTTCCTAGCGGGAGGCTCACCTCGCCTGAGCAGTTCTTC. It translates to CASSVPSGRLTSPEQFF.

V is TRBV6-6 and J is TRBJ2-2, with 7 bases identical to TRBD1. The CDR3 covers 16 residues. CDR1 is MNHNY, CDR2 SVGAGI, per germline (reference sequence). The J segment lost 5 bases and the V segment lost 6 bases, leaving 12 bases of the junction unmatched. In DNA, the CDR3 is TGTGCCAGCAGAAAGGGAACAGGGGTTGAGACCGGGGAGCTGTTTTTT. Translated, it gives CASRKGTGVETGELFF.

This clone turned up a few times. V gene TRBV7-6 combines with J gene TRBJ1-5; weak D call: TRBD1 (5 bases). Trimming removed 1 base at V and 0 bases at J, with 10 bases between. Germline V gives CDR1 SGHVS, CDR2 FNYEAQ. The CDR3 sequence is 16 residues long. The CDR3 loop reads CASSLGGGNSNQPQHF. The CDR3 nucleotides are TGTGCCAGCAGCTTAGGGGGGGGAAATAGCAATCAGCCCCAGCATTTT.

The CDR3 spells CASTGGQGRNTIYF. The CDR3 DNA follows: TGTGCCAGCACGGGGGGACAGGGCCGAAACACCATATATTTT. J is TRBJ1-3 and V is TRBV6-5; 9 bases map to TRBD1. This CDR3 contains 14 residues. Germline-derived CDR1 and CDR2 are MNHEY and SVGAGI. Trimming removed 7 bases from V and 5 bases from J; junction bases left unmatched: 6.

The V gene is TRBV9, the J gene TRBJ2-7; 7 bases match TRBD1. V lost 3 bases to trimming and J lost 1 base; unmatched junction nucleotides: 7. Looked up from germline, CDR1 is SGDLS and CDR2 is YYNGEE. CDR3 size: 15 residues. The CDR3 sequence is CASSARLDRSYEQYF. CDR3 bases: TGTGCCAGCAGCGCCCGTCTGGACAGGTCCTACGAGCAGTACTTC.

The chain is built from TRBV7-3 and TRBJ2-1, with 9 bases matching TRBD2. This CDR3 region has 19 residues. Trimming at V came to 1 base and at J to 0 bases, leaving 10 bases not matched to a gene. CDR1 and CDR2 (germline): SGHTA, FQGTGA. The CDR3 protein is CASSLIGGSSGSSYNEQFF. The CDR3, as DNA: TGTGCCAGCAGCTTAATAGGGGGGAGTAGCGGGAGCTCCTACAATGAGCAGTTCTTC.

This CDR3 reads CASREATLYSGANVLTF. CDR3 nucleotide sequence: TGTGCCAGCAGAGAGGCCACCCTTTACTCTGGGGCCAACGTCCTGACTTTC. This rearrangement joins TRBV2 to TRBJ2-6, with D hard to call. There are 17 residues in the CDR3. Trimming stripped 6 bases from V and 0 bases from J, with 15 bases between. Per the germline V gene, CDR1 is SNHLY and CDR2 is FYNNEI. The complete variable domain, with remaining parts taken from reference TRBV2 and TRBJ2-6, reads EPEVTQTPSHQVTQMGQEVILRCVPISNHLYFYWYRQILGQKVEFLVSFYNNEISEKSEIFDDQFSVERPDGSNFTLKIRSTKLEDSAMYFCASREATLYSGANVLTFGAGSRLTVL.

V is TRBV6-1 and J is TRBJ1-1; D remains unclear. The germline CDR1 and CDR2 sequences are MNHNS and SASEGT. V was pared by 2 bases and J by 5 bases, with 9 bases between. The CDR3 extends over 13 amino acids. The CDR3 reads CASSETSGTEAFF. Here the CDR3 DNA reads TGTGCCAGCAGTGAAACGAGCGGGACTGAAGCTTTCTTT.

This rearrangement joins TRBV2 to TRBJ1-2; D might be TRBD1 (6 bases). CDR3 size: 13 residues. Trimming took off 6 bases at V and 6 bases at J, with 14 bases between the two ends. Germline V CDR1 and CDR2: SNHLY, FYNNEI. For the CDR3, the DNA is TGTGCCAGCAGCCGGGACATTGGGGATGGCTACACCTTC. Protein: CASSRDIGDGYTF. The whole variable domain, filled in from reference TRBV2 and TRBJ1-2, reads EPEVTQTPSHQVTQMGQEVILRCVPISNHLYFYWYRQILGQKVEFLVSFYNNEISEKSEIFDDQFSVERPDGSNFTLKIRSTKLEDSAMYFCASSRDIGDGYTFGSGTRLTVV.

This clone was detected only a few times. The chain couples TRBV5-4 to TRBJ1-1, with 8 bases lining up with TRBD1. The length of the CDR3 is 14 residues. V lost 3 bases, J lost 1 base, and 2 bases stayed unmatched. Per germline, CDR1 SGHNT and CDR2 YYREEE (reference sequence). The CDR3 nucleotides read TGTGCCAGCAGCTACGGACAGGGGAACACTGAAGCTTTCTTT. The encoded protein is CASSYGQGNTEAFF.

CDR3 coding DNA: TGTGCCAGCAATGAAGGACGGGGTGAGGACGAGCAGTACTTC. Translating it yields CASNEGRGEDEQYF. The chain uses TRBV9 and TRBJ2-7, with D possibly matching TRBD2 (5 bases). This CDR3 spans 14 amino acids. The germline gives CDR1 SGDLS, CDR2 YYNGEE. Trimming took off 6 bases at V and 5 bases at J, with 18 bases between the two ends.

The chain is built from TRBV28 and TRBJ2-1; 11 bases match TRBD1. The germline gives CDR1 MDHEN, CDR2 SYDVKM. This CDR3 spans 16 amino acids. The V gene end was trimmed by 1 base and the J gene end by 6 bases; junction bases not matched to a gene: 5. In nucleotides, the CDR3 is TGTGCCAGCAGTTTATCCGGACAGGGGGCACGCAATGAGCAGTTCTTC. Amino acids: CASSLSGQGARNEQFF.

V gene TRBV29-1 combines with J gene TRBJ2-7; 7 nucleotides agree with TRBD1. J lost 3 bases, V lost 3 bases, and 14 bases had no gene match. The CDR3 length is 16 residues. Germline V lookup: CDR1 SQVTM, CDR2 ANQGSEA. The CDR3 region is CSVDFTGRGSLYEQYF. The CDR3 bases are TGCAGCGTTGATTTTACGGGCAGGGGGTCTCTCTACGAGCAGTACTTC.

The DNA for the CDR3 is TGTGCCGTAGGGCAGGCGGGAGGGCCAGAGACCCAGTACTTC. It codes for CAVGQAGGPETQYF. This rearrangement joins TRBV7-7 to TRBJ2-5; TRBD2 matches 9 bases. Losses at the gene ends were 11 bases for V and 4 bases for J; bases not matched to a gene: 11. From germline, CDR1 is SSHAT and CDR2 FNYEAQ (reference sequence). The CDR3 is made up of 14 amino acids.

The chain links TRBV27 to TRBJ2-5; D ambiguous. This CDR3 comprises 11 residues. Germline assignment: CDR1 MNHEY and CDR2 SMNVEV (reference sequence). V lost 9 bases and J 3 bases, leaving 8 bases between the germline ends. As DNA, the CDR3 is TGTGCCAGGTTGTGCGAAGAGACCCAGTACTTC. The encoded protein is CARLCEETQYF.

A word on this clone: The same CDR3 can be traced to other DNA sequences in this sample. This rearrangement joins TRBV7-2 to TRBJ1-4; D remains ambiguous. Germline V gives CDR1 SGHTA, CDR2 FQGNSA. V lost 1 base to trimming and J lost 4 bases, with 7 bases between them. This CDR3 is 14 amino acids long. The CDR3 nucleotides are TGTGCCAGCAGCTTAGTTACGGGTAATGAAAAACTGTTTTTT. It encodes CASSLVTGNEKLFF. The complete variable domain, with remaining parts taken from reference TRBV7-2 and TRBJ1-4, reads GAGVSQSPSNKVTEKGKDVELRCDPISGHTALYWYRQSLGQGLEFLIYFQGNSAPDKSGLPSDRFSAERTGGSVSTLTIQRTQQEDSAVYLCASSLVTGNEKLFFGSGTQLSVL.

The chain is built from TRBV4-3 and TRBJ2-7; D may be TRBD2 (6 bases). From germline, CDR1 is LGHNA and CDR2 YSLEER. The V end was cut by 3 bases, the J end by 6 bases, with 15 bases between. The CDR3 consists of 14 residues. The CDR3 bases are TGCGCCAGCAGCCAGGGGAGGCGGGATCGCGAGCAGTACTTC. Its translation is CASSQGRRDREQYF.

The CDR3 spells CASRGTGHFNSNQPQHF. The CDR3 coding sequence is TGTGCCAGCAGAGGGACAGGACACTTTAATAGCAATCAGCCCCAGCATTTT. The J gene is TRBJ1-5, the V gene TRBV28; TRBD1 agrees at 8 bases. There are 17 residues in the CDR3. Germline CDR1 reads MDHEN; CDR2 reads SYDVKM. The J segment lost 0 bases and the V segment lost 6 bases, leaving 10 bases of the junction unmatched. Filled out from reference TRBV28 and TRBJ1-5, the complete variable domain reads DVKVTQSSRYLVKRTGEKVFLECVQDMDHENMFWYRQDPGLGLRLIYFSYDVKMKEKGDIPEGYSVSREKKERFSLILESASTNQTSMYLCASRGTGHFNSNQPQHFGDGTRLSIL.

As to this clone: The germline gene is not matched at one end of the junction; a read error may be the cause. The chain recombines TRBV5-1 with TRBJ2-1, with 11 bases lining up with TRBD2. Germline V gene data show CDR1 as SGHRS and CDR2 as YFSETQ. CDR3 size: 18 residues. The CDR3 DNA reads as TGCGCCAGCAGCTTTTCGGAAATAGCGGGAGGGTCCTCCAATGAGCAGTTCTTC. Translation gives CASSFSEIAGGSSNEQFF. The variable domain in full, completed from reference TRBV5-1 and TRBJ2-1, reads KAGVTQTPRYLIKTRGQQVTLSCSPISGHRSVSWYQQTPGQGLQFLFEYFSETQRNKGNFPGRFSGRQFSNSRSEMNVSTLELGDSALYLCASSFSEIAGGSSNEQFFGPGTRLTVL.